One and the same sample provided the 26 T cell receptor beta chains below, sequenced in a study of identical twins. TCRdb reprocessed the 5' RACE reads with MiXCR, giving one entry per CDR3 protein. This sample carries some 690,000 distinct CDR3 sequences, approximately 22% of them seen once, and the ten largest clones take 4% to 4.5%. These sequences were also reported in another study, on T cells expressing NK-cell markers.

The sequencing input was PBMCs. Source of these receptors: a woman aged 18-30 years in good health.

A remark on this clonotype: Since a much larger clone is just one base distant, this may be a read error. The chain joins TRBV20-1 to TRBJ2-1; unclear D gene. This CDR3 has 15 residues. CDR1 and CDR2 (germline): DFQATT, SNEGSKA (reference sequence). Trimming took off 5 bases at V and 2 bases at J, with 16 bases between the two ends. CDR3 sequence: CSAPEPVRTYNEQFF. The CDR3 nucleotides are TGCAGTGCTCCCGAGCCAGTCAGGACCTACAATGAGCAGTTCTTC.

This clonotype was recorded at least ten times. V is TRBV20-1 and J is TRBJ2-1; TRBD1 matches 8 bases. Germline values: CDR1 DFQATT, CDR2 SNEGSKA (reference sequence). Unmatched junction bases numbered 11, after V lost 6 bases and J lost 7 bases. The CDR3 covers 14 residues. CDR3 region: CSAAPGGRNNEQFF. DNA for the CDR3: TGCAGTGCGGCTCCAGGGGGCCGGAATAATGAGCAGTTCTTC.

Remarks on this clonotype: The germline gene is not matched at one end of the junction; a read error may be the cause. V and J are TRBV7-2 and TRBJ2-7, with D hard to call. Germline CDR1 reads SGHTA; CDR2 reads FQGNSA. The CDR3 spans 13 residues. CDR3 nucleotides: TGTGCCGGCAGCTTAGAATTTAGGGCCGAGCAGTACTTC. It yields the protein CAGSLEFRAEQYF.

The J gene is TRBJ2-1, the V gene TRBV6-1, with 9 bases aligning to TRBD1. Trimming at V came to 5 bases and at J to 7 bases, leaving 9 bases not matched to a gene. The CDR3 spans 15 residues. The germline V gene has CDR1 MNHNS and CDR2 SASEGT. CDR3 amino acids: CASSNPRGTGNEQFF. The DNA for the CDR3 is TGTGCCAGCAGTAATCCCCGGGGGACAGGGAATGAGCAGTTCTTC.

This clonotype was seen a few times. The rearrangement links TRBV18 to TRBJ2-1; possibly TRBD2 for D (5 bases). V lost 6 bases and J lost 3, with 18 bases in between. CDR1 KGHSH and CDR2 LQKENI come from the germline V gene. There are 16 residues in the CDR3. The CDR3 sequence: CASSPLSIRGYNEQFF. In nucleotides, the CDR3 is TGTGCCAGCTCCCCCTTGAGCATTCGGGGCTACAATGAGCAGTTCTTC.

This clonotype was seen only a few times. CDR3 residues: CASSVAGNSETQYF. The CDR3 DNA follows: TGTGCCAGCAGCGTAGCGGGAAACAGCGAGACCCAGTACTTC. The V call is TRBV9, the J call TRBJ2-5, with D perhaps matching TRBD2 (5 bases). Between the trimmed V and J ends, which lost 0 bases and 5 bases, there was a span of 11 bases. CDR3 size: 14 residues. Germline V gene sequence: CDR1 SGDLS, CDR2 YYNGEE.

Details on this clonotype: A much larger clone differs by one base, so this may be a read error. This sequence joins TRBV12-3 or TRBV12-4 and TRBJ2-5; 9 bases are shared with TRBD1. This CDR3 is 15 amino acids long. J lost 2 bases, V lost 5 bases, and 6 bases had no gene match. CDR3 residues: CASSRGTGQQETQYF. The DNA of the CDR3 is TGTGCCAGCAGTCGAGGGACAGGGCAACAAGAGACCCAGTACTTC.

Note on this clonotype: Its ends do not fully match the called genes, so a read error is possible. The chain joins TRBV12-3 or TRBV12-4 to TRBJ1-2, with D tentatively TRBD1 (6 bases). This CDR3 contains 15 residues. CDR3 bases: TGTGCCAGCAGGAGCCGCGAGACAGGCCCCTATTGCTACACCTTC. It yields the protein CASRSRETGPYCYTF.

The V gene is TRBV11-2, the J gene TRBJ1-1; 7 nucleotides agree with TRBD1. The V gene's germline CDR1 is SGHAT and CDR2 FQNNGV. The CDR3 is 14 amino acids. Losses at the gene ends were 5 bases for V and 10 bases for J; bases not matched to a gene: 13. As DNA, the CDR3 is TGTGCCAGCAGCGAAGACAGGGATCTCAAGGCAGCTTTCTTT. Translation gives CASSEDRDLKAAFF.

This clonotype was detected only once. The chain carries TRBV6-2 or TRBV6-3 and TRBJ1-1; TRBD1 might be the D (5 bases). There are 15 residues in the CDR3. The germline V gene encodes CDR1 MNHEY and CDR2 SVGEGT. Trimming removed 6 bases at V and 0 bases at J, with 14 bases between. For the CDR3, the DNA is TGTGCCAGCAGCCCAGGGTCGCGCATGAACACTGAAGCTTTCTTT. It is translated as CASSPGSRMNTEAFF.

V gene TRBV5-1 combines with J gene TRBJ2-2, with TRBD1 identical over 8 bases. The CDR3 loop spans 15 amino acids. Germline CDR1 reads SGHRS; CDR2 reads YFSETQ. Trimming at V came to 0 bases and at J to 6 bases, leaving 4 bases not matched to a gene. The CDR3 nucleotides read TGCGCCAGCAGCTTGGTCGGACAGGGATCCGGGGAGCTGTTTTTT. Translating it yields CASSLVGQGSGELFF.

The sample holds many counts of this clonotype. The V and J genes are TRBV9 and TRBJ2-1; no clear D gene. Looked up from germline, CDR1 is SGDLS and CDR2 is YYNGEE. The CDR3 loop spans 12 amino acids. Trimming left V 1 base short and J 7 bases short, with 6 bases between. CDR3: CASSVQSNEQFF. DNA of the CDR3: TGTGCCAGCAGCGTACAGTCGAATGAGCAGTTCTTC.

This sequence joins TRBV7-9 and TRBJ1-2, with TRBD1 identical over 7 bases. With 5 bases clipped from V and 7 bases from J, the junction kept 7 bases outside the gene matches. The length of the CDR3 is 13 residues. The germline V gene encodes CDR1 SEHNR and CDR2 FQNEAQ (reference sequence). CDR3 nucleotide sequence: TGTGCCAGCAGCGATCGACAGGGTAGTGGCTACACCTTC. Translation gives CASSDRQGSGYTF.

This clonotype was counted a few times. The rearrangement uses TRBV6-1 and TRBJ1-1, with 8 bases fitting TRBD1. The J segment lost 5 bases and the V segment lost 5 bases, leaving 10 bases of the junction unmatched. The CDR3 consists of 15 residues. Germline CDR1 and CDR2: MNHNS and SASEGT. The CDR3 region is CASSTRTGSRTEAFF. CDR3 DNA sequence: TGTGCCAGCAGTACCCGGACAGGGTCGAGGACTGAAGCTTTCTTT.

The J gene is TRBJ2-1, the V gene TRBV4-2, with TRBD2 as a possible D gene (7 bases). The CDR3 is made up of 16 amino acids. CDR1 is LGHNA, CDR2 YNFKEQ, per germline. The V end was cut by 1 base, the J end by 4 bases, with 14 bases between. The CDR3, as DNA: TGTGCCAGCAGCCAAGTTTCGGGGGGCCCATACAATGAGCAGTTCTTC. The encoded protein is CASSQVSGGPYNEQFF.

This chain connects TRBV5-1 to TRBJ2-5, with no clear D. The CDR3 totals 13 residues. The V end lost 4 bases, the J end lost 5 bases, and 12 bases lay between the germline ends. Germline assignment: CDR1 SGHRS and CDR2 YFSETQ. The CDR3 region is CASSKNFRETQYF. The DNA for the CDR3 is TGCGCCAGCAGCAAAAACTTCCGTGAGACCCAGTACTTC.

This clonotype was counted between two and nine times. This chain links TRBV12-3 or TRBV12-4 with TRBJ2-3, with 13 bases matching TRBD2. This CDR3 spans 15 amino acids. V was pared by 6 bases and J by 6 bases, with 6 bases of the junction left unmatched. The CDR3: CASSQTSGRSDTQYF. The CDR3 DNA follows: TGTGCCAGCAGCCAGACTAGCGGGAGGTCGGATACGCAGTATTTT.

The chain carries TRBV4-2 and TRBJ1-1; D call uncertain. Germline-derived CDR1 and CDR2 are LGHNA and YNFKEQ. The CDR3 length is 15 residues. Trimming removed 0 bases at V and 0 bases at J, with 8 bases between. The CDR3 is CASSQDYSMNTEAFF. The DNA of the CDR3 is TGTGCCAGCAGCCAAGATTACAGTATGAACACTGAAGCTTTCTTT.

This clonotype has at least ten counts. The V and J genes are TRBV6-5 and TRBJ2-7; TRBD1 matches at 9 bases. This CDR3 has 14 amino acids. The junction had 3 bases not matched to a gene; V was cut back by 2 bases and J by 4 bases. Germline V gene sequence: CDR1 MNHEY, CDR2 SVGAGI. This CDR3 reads CASSYRDRVYEQYF. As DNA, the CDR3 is TGTGCCAGCAGTTACCGGGACAGGGTTTACGAGCAGTACTTC.

The CDR3: CASWTSARTRELFF. Here the CDR3 DNA reads TGTGCCAGTTGGACTAGCGCGAGGACCCGGGAGCTGTTTTTT. The chain is built from TRBV6-1 and TRBJ2-2; TRBD2 agrees at 9 bases. The CDR3 runs to 14 residues. Germline CDR1 is MNHNS and CDR2 is SASEGT. After removal of 9 bases from V and 9 bases from J, the junction contained 11 bases not matched to a gene.

CDR3 sequence: CASSLVGGAGEKLFF. As DNA, the CDR3 is TGTGCCAGCAGCTTAGTAGGTGGGGCGGGTGAAAAACTGTTTTTT. The genes are TRBV7-8 and TRBJ1-4; maybe TRBD1 (5 bases). Germline V gene data show CDR1 as SGHVS and CDR2 as FQNEAQ. The CDR3 runs to 15 residues. V dropped 1 base and J dropped 7 bases, with 13 bases sitting between them. Combining the CDR3 with reference TRBV7-8 and TRBJ1-4 gives the whole variable domain GAGVSQSPRYKVAKRGQDVALRCDPISGHVSLFWYQQALGQGPEFLTYFQNEAQLDKSGLPSDRFFAERPEGSVSTLKIQRTQQEDSAVYLCASSLVGGAGEKLFFGSGTQLSVL.

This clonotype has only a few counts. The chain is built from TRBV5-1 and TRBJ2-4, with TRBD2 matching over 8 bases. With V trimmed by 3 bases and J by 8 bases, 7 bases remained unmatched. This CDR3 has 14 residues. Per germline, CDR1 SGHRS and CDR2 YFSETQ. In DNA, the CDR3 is TGCGCCAGCAGCTGGAGCGGGAGAGGTGACATTCAGTACTTC. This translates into CASSWSGRGDIQYF.

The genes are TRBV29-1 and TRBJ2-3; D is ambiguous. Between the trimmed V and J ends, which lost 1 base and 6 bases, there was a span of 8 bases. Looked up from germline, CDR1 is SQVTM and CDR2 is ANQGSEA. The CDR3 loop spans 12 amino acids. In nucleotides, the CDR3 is TGCAGCGTTGAAGTTCTGCTGGATACGCAGTATTTT. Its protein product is CSVEVLLDTQYF.

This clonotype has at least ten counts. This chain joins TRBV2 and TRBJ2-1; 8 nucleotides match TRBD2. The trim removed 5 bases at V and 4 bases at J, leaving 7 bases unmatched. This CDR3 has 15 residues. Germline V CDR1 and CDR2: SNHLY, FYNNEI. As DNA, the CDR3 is TGTGCCAGCAGTAAATCTAGCGGGCGGTACAATGAGCAGTTCTTC. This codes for CASSKSSGRYNEQFF.

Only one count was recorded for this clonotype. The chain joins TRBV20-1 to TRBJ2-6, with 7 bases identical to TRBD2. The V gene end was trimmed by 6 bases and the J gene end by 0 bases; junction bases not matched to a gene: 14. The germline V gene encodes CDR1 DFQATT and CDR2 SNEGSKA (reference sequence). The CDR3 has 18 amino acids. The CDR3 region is CSAQASGGSHSGANVLTF. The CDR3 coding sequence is TGCAGTGCCCAAGCTTCGGGCGGGAGCCACTCTGGGGCCAACGTCCTGACTTTC.

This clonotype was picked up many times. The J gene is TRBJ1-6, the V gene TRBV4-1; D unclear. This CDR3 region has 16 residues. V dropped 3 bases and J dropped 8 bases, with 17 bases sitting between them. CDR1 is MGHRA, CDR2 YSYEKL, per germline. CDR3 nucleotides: TGCGCCAGCAGCCATAACCAGCCTTCGAGGGATTCACCCCTCCACTTT. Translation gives CASSHNQPSRDSPLHF.